Listed here are 16 T cell receptor beta chains from one sample, sequenced in a study of a mutant IDH1 vaccine in newly diagnosed glioma. Time point indicated: week 23, last vaccination. Mutant IDH1 20-mer peptide, at 300 ug, made up each vaccine dose, with topical imiquimod. Profiling relied on immunoSEQ multiplex PCR, and the TCRdb table lists in-frame clones only, not all of them. The sample lists some 27,000 clones; around 84% were seen once. Which antigens these TCRs recognize remains unknown. The specimen was PBMCs, collected from a glioma patient whose treatment included an IDH1 peptide vaccine. The receptors stem from a woman aged 25 to 39 with glioma.

The rearrangement links TRBV18 to TRBJ1-4; D is possibly TRBD1 (5 bases). Between the trimmed V and J ends, which lost 0 bases and 13 bases, there was a span of 15 bases. The CDR3 length is 14 residues. Per the germline V gene, CDR1 is KGHSH and CDR2 is LQKENI. As DNA, the CDR3 is TGTGCCAGCTCACCACCGTCCGAAACAGGCCTACTGTTTTTT. Amino acid sequence: CASSPPSETGLLFF.

The rearrangement joins TRBV5-6 to TRBJ2-3; no firm D call. The CDR3 runs 13 residues. The V end lost 4 bases, the J end lost 1 base, and 7 bases lay between the germline ends. Germline values: CDR1 SGHDT, CDR2 YYEEEE. CDR3 sequence reads: CASSVLGTDTQYF. The CDR3 DNA is TGTGCCAGCAGCGTGCTCGGCACAGATACGCAGTATTTT.

The chain has TRBV7-9 and TRBJ1-1; no reliable D call. V was shortened by 2 bases and J by 10 bases, with 11 bases between the two germline ends. This CDR3 spans 12 amino acids. Germline CDR1 and CDR2: SEHNR and FQNEAQ (reference sequence). DNA for the CDR3: TGTGCCAGCAGCTTAAATAACGGTGTAGCTTTCTTT. Its translation is CASSLNNGVAFF.

J is TRBJ2-3 and V is TRBV7-9; 7 bases match TRBD2. The CDR3 contains 16 residues. The germline gives CDR1 SEHNR, CDR2 FQNEAQ (reference sequence). After removal of 1 base from V and 2 bases from J, the junction contained 6 bases not matched to a gene. Here the CDR3 reads CASSLVSGGHTDTQYF. In nucleotides, the CDR3 is TGTGCCAGCAGCTTAGTATCGGGGGGTCACACAGATACGCAGTATTTT.

V usage is TRBV5-6 and J usage is TRBJ1-4; TRBD1 might be the D (6 bases). CDR1 SGHDT and CDR2 YYEEEE come from the germline V gene. Between the trimmed V and J ends, which lost 0 bases and 5 bases, there was a span of 14 bases. The CDR3 has 16 amino acids. The CDR3 DNA reads TGTGCCAGCAGCTTGGTTGGTGCAGGGGTGAATGAAAAACTGTTTTTT. The encoded protein is CASSLVGAGVNEKLFF. Drawing the rest from reference TRBV5-6 and TRBJ1-4, the complete variable domain is DAGVTQSPTHLIKTRGQQVTLRCSPKSGHDTVSWYQQALGQGPQFIFQYYEEEERQRGNFPDRFSGHQFPNYSSELNVNALLLGDSALYLCASSLVGAGVNEKLFFGSGTQLSVL.

The rearrangement uses TRBV6-1 and TRBJ1-1; D possibly corresponds to TRBD1 (5 bases). This CDR3 has 14 residues. Germline loops: CDR1 MNHNS, CDR2 SASEGT. The germline V and J ends were trimmed by 3 bases and 1 base, with 9 bases remaining between them. The CDR3 nucleotides are TGTGCCAGCAGTGAGTACGGACAGAACACTGAAGCTTTCTTT. Translated, it gives CASSEYGQNTEAFF.

The V and J genes are TRBV5-6 and TRBJ1-2, with D possibly being TRBD1 (5 bases). Trimming left V 5 bases short and J 6 bases short, with 14 bases between. The germline CDR1 and CDR2 sequences are SGHDT and YYEEEE. CDR3 length: 13 amino acids. The CDR3 spells CASSLWGSDGYTF. The CDR3 nucleotides read TGTGCCAGCAGTTTGTGGGGGAGCGATGGCTACACCTTC.

V and J are TRBV2 and TRBJ2-5; 7 nucleotides match TRBD2. The CDR3 is 12 residues long. Germline assignment: CDR1 SNHLY and CDR2 FYNNEI. J lost 4 bases, V lost 6 bases, and 2 bases had no gene match. The CDR3 bases are TGTGCCAGCAGGGGCGGGGGAGAGACCCAGTACTTC. This sequence encodes CASRGGGETQYF. Supplemented by reference TRBV2 and TRBJ2-5, the full variable domain reads EPEVTQTPSHQVTQMGQEVILRCVPISNHLYFYWYRQILGQKVEFLVSFYNNEISEKSEIFDDQFSVERPDGSNFTLKIRSTKLEDSAMYFCASRGGGETQYFGPGTRLLVL.

V gene TRBV5-5 combines with J gene TRBJ1-5, with TRBD1 identical over 7 bases. In germline, CDR1 is SGHKS, CDR2 YYEKEE (reference sequence). The CDR3 has 17 residues. V lost 0 bases and J lost 3; bases outside the gene matches: 9. The CDR3: CASSLALTGWSNQPQHF. The DNA for the CDR3 is TGTGCCAGCAGCTTGGCCCTGACAGGGTGGTCCAATCAGCCCCAGCATTTT.

The V call is TRBV5-1, the J call TRBJ2-2; D ambiguous. Per the germline V gene, CDR1 is SGHRS and CDR2 is YFSETQ. V gave up 1 base and J gave up 4 bases, with 11 bases separating them. The length of the CDR3 is 15 residues. The CDR3 sequence is CASSLSQASTGELFF. CDR3 nucleotide sequence: TGCGCCAGCAGCTTGTCTCAGGCGAGCACCGGGGAGCTGTTTTTT.

V usage is TRBV29-1 and J usage is TRBJ1-1, with D uncertain. Germline V gene lookup returns CDR1 SQVTM and CDR2 ANQGSEA. V was trimmed by 2 bases and J by 1 base, leaving 8 bases between them. The CDR3 consists of 13 residues. CDR3 residues: CSVELGPNTEAFF. Written as DNA, the CDR3 is TGCAGCGTTGAACTCGGCCCGAACACTGAAGCTTTCTTT.

The chain combines TRBV14 with TRBJ1-2, with a possible D match to TRBD1 (5 bases). CDR3 size: 13 residues. V lost 8 bases and J 5 bases, leaving 15 bases between the germline ends. CDR1 and CDR2 from the germline V gene are SGHDN and FVKESK. CDR3 sequence (DNA): TGTGCCAGCGGAAGGCAGGGACCTTATGGCTACACCTTC. It encodes CASGRQGPYGYTF.

The CDR3 here is CASDRGGNGYTF. DNA for the CDR3: TGTGCCAGCGACAGGGGGGGAAATGGCTACACCTTC. This chain links TRBV6-6 with TRBJ1-2; 9 bases align to TRBD1. This CDR3 region has 12 residues. With 8 bases clipped from V and 6 bases from J, the junction kept 4 bases outside the gene matches. CDR1 MNHNY and CDR2 SVGAGI come from the germline V gene (reference sequence).

The gene calls are TRBV5-5 and TRBJ1-6; D is unresolved. The CDR3 has 14 amino acids. Trimming removed 6 bases from V and 3 bases from J, with 10 bases in between. Germline V gives CDR1 SGHKS, CDR2 YYEKEE (reference sequence). CDR3 region: CASILGGYNSPLHF. Written as DNA, the CDR3 is TGTGCCAGCATCTTAGGCGGCTATAATTCACCCCTCCACTTT.

The chain has TRBV5-1 and TRBJ2-1, with TRBD1 matching 11 bases. This CDR3 contains 15 residues. J was trimmed by 9 bases and V by 4 bases; bases with no gene match: 9. The germline V gene encodes CDR1 SGHRS and CDR2 YFSETQ. The CDR3 here is CASSRGQGVFREQFF. In nucleotides, the CDR3 is TGCGCCAGCAGCCGGGGACAGGGGGTTTTTCGTGAGCAGTTCTTC.

This rearrangement joins TRBV9 to TRBJ1-1, with D unclear. Germline CDR1 SGDLS, CDR2 YYNGEE. Trimming cost V 4 bases and J 1 base, with 14 bases left between them. CDR3 length: 15 residues. DNA for the CDR3: TGTGCCAGCAGCCCCTATTGGGCCCGGAACACTGAAGCTTTCTTT. It yields the protein CASSPYWARNTEAFF.